The rows below give T cell receptor beta chains drawn from one sample of a study of shared clonotypes between healthy human individuals. TCRdb keeps only in-frame clones here, not all; method: immunoSEQ multiplex PCR. The table includes 550,000 to 750,000 clones, 90% to 95% detected once. Sequenced: naive CD8+ T cells sorted from blood. The receptors here all came from a man aged 30-40 years in good health. Each CDR3 is given with its conserved first and last residue.

V gene,J gene,CDR3 protein
TRBV13,TRBJ2-3,CASSGGTADTQYF
TRBV7-6,TRBJ2-7,CASSFSDGQGTGEQYF
TRBV14,TRBJ2-4,CASSQDGPLGGRLGKNIQYF
TRBV7-9,TRBJ1-1,CASSRLQEAFF
TRBV11-2,TRBJ2-5,CASSSPSIGETQYF
TRBV7-9,TRBJ2-5,CASSFPTSGRETQYF
TRBV27,TRBJ2-1,CASSLSGSGVKNEQFF
TRBV7-9,TRBJ2-5,CASSGPPSRDRKETQYF
TRBV29-1,TRBJ2-3,CSVEGGGVTDTQYF
TRBV5-4,TRBJ2-2,CASSPLGHVPTGELFF
TRBV27,TRBJ2-3,CASSLGTDTQYF
TRBV18,TRBJ2-1,CASSPWDSDNEQFF
TRBV2,TRBJ2-7,CASSLGQGPSYEQYF
TRBV7-9,TRBJ2-3,CASSPREGLDTDTQYF
TRBV7-9,TRBJ2-5,CASSLGTANQETQYF
TRBV29-1,TRBJ1-1,CSVGGTQAFF
TRBV4-1,TRBJ2-7,CASSQEGVSYEQYF
TRBV29-1,TRBJ2-6,CSVRGESGANVLTF
TRBV6-1,TRBJ2-1,CASSERGFYEQFF
TRBV27,TRBJ2-6,CASSFLSNSGANVLTF
TRBV9,TRBJ2-3,CASSVGADTQYF
TRBV28,TRBJ2-7,CASTGVSYEQYF
TRBV4-2,TRBJ1-3,CASSQDFAGASGNTIYF
TRBV10-1,TRBJ2-3,CASSGGQGLDTQYF
TRBV5-1,TRBJ1-2,CASSLAGANYGYTF
TRBV27,TRBJ2-2,CASSLRGAITGELFF
TRBV6-5,TRBJ2-3,CASSRLQGDTQYF
TRBV29-1,TRBJ1-1,CSVEGPENTEAFF
TRBV11-2,TRBJ2-1,CASSFGAGRSSYNEQFF
TRBV19,TRBJ1-1,CAIRENTEAFF
TRBV9,TRBJ2-7,CASSAGQLNVQYF
TRBV29-1,TRBJ2-7,CSVEGDRYEQYF
TRBV27,TRBJ1-5,CASSLFGDQPQHF
TRBV27,TRBJ1-1,CASSGSMNTEAFF
TRBV2,TRBJ2-1,CASRELAGPWQFF
TRBV10-2,TRBJ2-7,CASRDRDYYEQYF
TRBV9,TRBJ2-2,CASMVSPGTGELFF
TRBV29-1,TRBJ2-2,CSAGGTNTGELFF
TRBV7-2,TRBJ2-7,CASSFAGTTYEQYF
TRBV28,TRBJ2-5,CASSLRGRETQYF
TRBV6-5,TRBJ2-1,CASSTTGSSYNEQFF
TRBV5-1,TRBJ2-1,CASTNGLAAYNEQFF
TRBV6-6,TRBJ2-1,CASSWTSGYNEQFF
TRBV10-3,TRBJ2-7,CAISESGLAWYEQYF
TRBV6-1,TRBJ2-7,CASSALRGSSYEQYF
TRBV5-1,TRBJ2-7,CASSLLAGGSYEQYF
TRBV11-1,TRBJ1-3,CASSRDSSGNTIYF
TRBV7-9,TRBJ2-1,CASSLAPENNEQFF
TRBV11-3,TRBJ2-1,CASARGKSSYNEQFF
TRBV28,TRBJ1-5,CASSLDSSNQPQHF
TRBV7-9,TRBJ2-7,CASSDSYEQYF
TRBV13,TRBJ2-1,CASSSRDVLASGANEQFF